The 23 T cell receptor beta chains below were found in one sample sequenced in a study of identical twins. TCRdb re-analysed the 5' RACE reads in MiXCR, keeping a single row per CDR3 protein. The sample lists roughly 240,000 distinct CDR3 sequences; roughly 7.5% were seen once. These records were also assigned to another study, of yellow fever vaccine responses in identical twins.

Sequenced material: CD8+ T cells sorted from blood. These receptor sequences come from a woman between 18 and 29 years old in good health.

The sample holds a few counts of this clonotype. J is TRBJ2-1 and V is TRBV7-2, with D perhaps TRBD1 (5 bases). This CDR3 spans 17 amino acids. V gave up 5 bases and J gave up 0 bases, with 17 bases separating them. The germline V gene has CDR1 SGHTA and CDR2 FQGNSA. This CDR3 reads CASSQDPLDSSYNEQFF. CDR3 nucleotide sequence: TGTGCCAGCAGCCAAGATCCCCTCGACAGCTCCTACAATGAGCAGTTCTTC.

A word on this clonotype: At one end, the junction sequence differs from germline, possibly due to a read error. The V gene is TRBV20-1, the J gene TRBJ2-1; 8 bases agree with TRBD2. CDR1 and CDR2 from the germline V gene are DFQATT and SNEGSKA (reference sequence). The CDR3 length is 11 residues. Written as DNA, the CDR3 is TGCAGTGCTCCAGCGGGAGAGCTTTTGTCCTTC. Its protein is CSAPAGELLSF.

The chain uses TRBV7-9 and TRBJ2-5; 8 nucleotides align to TRBD1. The CDR3 sequence is 15 residues long. Germline V CDR1 and CDR2: SEHNR, FQNEAQ (reference sequence). V lost 5 bases, J lost 4 bases, and 9 bases stayed unmatched. CDR3 nucleotides: TGTGCCAGCAGCGCCCTGTCAGGGGGCGGAGAGACCCAGTACTTC. Translating it yields CASSALSGGGETQYF.

The gene calls are TRBV5-1 and TRBJ2-3; 10 bases are shared with TRBD2. CDR3 size: 14 residues. With 5 bases clipped from V and 6 bases from J, the junction kept 6 bases outside the gene matches. CDR1 and CDR2 from the germline V gene are SGHRS and YFSETQ. The DNA for the CDR3 is TGCGCCAGCAGTCCTAGCGGGAGCTCGGATACGCAGTATTTT. This codes for CASSPSGSSDTQYF.

As DNA, the CDR3 is TGTGCCACCAGCACCGAACGGGGGACCTACAATGAGCAGTTCTTC. Its translation: CATSTERGTYNEQFF. The chain couples TRBV15 to TRBJ2-1; D might be TRBD2 (6 bases). Trimming removed 4 bases at V and 2 bases at J, with 12 bases between. The length of the CDR3 is 15 residues. Germline CDR1 and CDR2: LNHNV and YYDKDF (reference sequence).

This CDR3 is CASRLHRDYYNEQFF. The CDR3 DNA is TGTGCCAGCAGACTCCATCGGGACTACTACAATGAGCAGTTCTTC. The rearrangement links TRBV28 to TRBJ2-1; TRBD2 matches at 7 bases. Germline loops: CDR1 MDHEN, CDR2 SYDVKM. Unmatched junction bases numbered 8, after V lost 6 bases and J lost 3 bases. The CDR3 consists of 15 residues.

V and J are TRBV20-1 and TRBJ2-3, with no clear D. CDR1 is DFQATT and CDR2 is SNEGSKA in the germline V gene (reference sequence). Deletions cut 2 bases from V and 2 bases from J, with 8 bases between. The CDR3 loop spans 13 amino acids. As DNA, the CDR3 is TGCAGTGCTAGAAGCCTACACACAGATACGCAGTATTTT. It translates to CSARSLHTDTQYF.

In its sample, this clonotype was seen a few times. V usage is TRBV7-2 and J usage is TRBJ2-7; D call uncertain. The germline V and J ends were trimmed by 4 bases and 3 bases, with 16 bases remaining between them. Germline V lookup: CDR1 SGHTA, CDR2 FQGNSA. The CDR3 consists of 15 residues. CDR3 residues: CASSWRTASIYEQYF. CDR3 bases: TGTGCCAGCAGCTGGCGGACGGCCAGTATCTACGAGCAGTACTTC.

This clonotype was seen a handful of times. This rearrangement joins TRBV7-2 to TRBJ2-1; 9 nucleotides agree with TRBD2. V lost 5 bases and J lost 3; bases outside the gene matches: 5. The V gene's germline CDR1 is SGHTA and CDR2 FQGNSA. This CDR3 is 15 amino acids long. CDR3 sequence (DNA): TGTGCCAGCAGCCCGACTAGCGGACTCTACAATGAGCAGTTCTTC. This gives the protein CASSPTSGLYNEQFF. Supplemented by reference TRBV7-2 and TRBJ2-1, the full variable domain reads GAGVSQSPSNKVTEKGKDVELRCDPISGHTALYWYRQSLGQGLEFLIYFQGNSAPDKSGLPSDRFSAERTGGSVSTLTIQRTQQEDSAVYLCASSPTSGLYNEQFFGPGTRLTVL.

The chain carries TRBV12-5 and TRBJ1-1; 7 bases map to TRBD1. The CDR3 spans 16 residues. Trimming at V came to 7 bases and at J to 1 base, leaving 12 bases not matched to a gene. Germline assignment: CDR1 LGHNT and CDR2 FRNRAP. This CDR3 reads CASADQMDRRNTEAFF. The CDR3 DNA reads TGTGCTAGTGCCGACCAAATGGACAGGCGGAACACTGAAGCTTTCTTT. Complete variable domain (other parts from reference TRBV12-5 and TRBJ1-1): DARVTQTPRHKVTEMGQEVTMRCQPILGHNTVFWYRQTMMQGLELLAYFRNRAPLDDSGMPKDRFSAEMPDATLATLKIQPSEPRDSAVYFCASADQMDRRNTEAFFGQGTRLTVV.

The rearrangement joins TRBV28 to TRBJ2-1, with D tentatively TRBD1 or TRBD2 (6 bases each). Trimming shortened V by 5 bases and J by 0 bases, and 17 bases separated the two germline ends. The CDR3 totals 17 residues. The V gene's germline CDR1 is MDHEN and CDR2 SYDVKM. The CDR3 loop reads CASSPRGVLSSYNEQFF. CDR3 in DNA: TGTGCCAGCAGTCCTAGGGGGGTCCTAAGCTCCTACAATGAGCAGTTCTTC. The whole variable domain, filled in from reference TRBV28 and TRBJ2-1, reads DVKVTQSSRYLVKRTGEKVFLECVQDMDHENMFWYRQDPGLGLRLIYFSYDVKMKEKGDIPEGYSVSREKKERFSLILESASTNQTSMYLCASSPRGVLSSYNEQFFGPGTRLTVL.

The table lists this clonotype with many counts. The chain uses TRBV28 and TRBJ1-2, with no clear D. Germline assignment: CDR1 MDHEN and CDR2 SYDVKM. CDR3 length equals 14 residues. The V and J ends lost 6 bases and 9 bases respectively, with 20 bases between them. In nucleotides, the CDR3 is TGTGCCAGCAGCCAGCAGAATCCCCTGGTGAGCTACACCTTC. This encodes CASSQQNPLVSYTF.

This clonotype was seen many times. This chain connects TRBV9 to TRBJ2-3; 8 nucleotides line up with TRBD2. The CDR3 loop spans 14 amino acids. CDR1 SGDLS and CDR2 YYNGEE come from the germline V gene. The V gene end was trimmed by 4 bases and the J gene end by 4 bases; junction bases not matched to a gene: 5. The CDR3: CASSIGGRPDTQYF. DNA of the CDR3: TGTGCCAGCAGCATAGGCGGGAGGCCAGATACGCAGTATTTT.

This clonotype has ten or more counts. The chain uses TRBV5-1 and TRBJ1-4; tentative D call: TRBD1 (5 bases). Germline CDR1 and CDR2: SGHRS and YFSETQ. This CDR3 region has 16 residues. V was shortened by 5 bases and J by 0 bases, with 14 bases between the two germline ends. This CDR3 is CASSFTGFATNEKLFF. The CDR3 nucleotides read TGCGCCAGCAGTTTCACAGGCTTCGCAACTAATGAAAAACTGTTTTTT.

There are a few counts of this clonotype. CDR3 nucleotides: TGTGCCAGCAGCTCGGGACAGGGAGATCAGCCCCAGCATTTT. Its translation: CASSSGQGDQPQHF. The chain joins TRBV7-9 to TRBJ1-5; 9 bases are a match to TRBD1. Germline assignment: CDR1 SEHNR and CDR2 FQNEAQ (reference sequence). V lost 4 bases and J lost 5; bases outside the gene matches: 3. The CDR3 totals 14 residues.

The V gene is TRBV10-3, the J gene TRBJ2-3; the D is unclear. Trimming stripped 6 bases from V and 6 bases from J, with 7 bases between. Germline values: CDR1 ENHRY, CDR2 SYGVKD. CDR3 length: 11 residues. The CDR3 reads CAISPGDTQYF. The CDR3 bases are TGTGCCATCAGCCCCGGCGATACGCAGTATTTT.

In its sample, this clonotype was seen a few times. The chain is built from TRBV9 and TRBJ2-5; no clear D. CDR3 size: 13 residues. Germline V gives CDR1 SGDLS, CDR2 YYNGEE. Trimming shortened V by 3 bases and J by 2 bases, and 8 bases separated the two germline ends. The CDR3 is CASSGRPQETQYF. In DNA, the CDR3 is TGTGCCAGCAGCGGCAGACCTCAAGAGACCCAGTACTTC.

At least ten counts were recorded for this clonotype. The chain recombines TRBV29-1 with TRBJ2-1, with D perhaps TRBD2 (6 bases). V lost 4 bases and J 7 bases, leaving 17 bases between the germline ends. The germline CDR1 and CDR2 sequences are SQVTM and ANQGSEA. The CDR3 length is 14 residues. Here the CDR3 reads CSVAGTGVGNEQFF. The CDR3 coding sequence is TGCAGCGTTGCCGGGACTGGGGTGGGAAATGAGCAGTTCTTC.

This clonotype was seen only a few times. The CDR3 coding sequence is TGTGCCAGCAGTACAGGGTATGGGAACACTGAAGCTTTCTTT. It codes for CASSTGYGNTEAFF. V gene TRBV12-3 or TRBV12-4 combines with J gene TRBJ1-1; weak D call: TRBD1 (6 bases). Trimming cost V 5 bases and J 1 base, with 11 bases left between them. The CDR3 totals 14 residues.

V and J are TRBV4-1 and TRBJ2-3; 7 nucleotides line up with TRBD2. Germline-derived CDR1 and CDR2 are MGHRA and YSYEKL. The V and J ends lost 4 bases and 1 base, in that order; junction bases with no gene match: 8. The CDR3 runs 16 residues. This CDR3 reads CASSLLGGGGTDTQYF. The CDR3 region has the DNA TGCGCCAGCAGCCTCCTTGGGGGGGGGGGCACAGATACGCAGTATTTT.

The sample holds a few counts of this clonotype. V and J are TRBV15 and TRBJ2-1, with D perhaps TRBD2 (6 bases). This CDR3 contains 15 residues. The V and J ends lost 0 bases and 6 bases respectively, with 12 bases between them. Germline CDR1 and CDR2: LNHNV and YYDKDF (reference sequence). The CDR3 nucleotides are TGTGCCACCAGCAGAGATAGGTTGACTAGCAATGAGCAGTTCTTC. This encodes CATSRDRLTSNEQFF.

In this sample, this clonotype turned up a few times. The chain uses TRBV12-3 or TRBV12-4 and TRBJ1-1, with D tentatively TRBD1 (5 bases). The CDR3 spans 12 residues. V was clipped by 8 bases and J by 5 bases, with 12 bases between them. CDR3 residues: CASSGTGTEAFF. DNA of the CDR3: TGTGCCAGCTCAGGGACGGGTACTGAAGCTTTCTTT.

This clonotype appeared a few times. The chain employs TRBV6-5 and TRBJ2-7, with 7 bases lining up with TRBD2. The CDR3 contains 16 residues. The junction had 10 bases not matched to a gene; V was cut back by 2 bases and J by 3 bases. Germline CDR1 reads MNHEY; CDR2 reads SVGAGI. The CDR3 protein is CASSYVRAGPLYEQYF. The CDR3, as DNA: TGTGCCAGCAGTTACGTTCGAGCGGGACCCCTCTACGAGCAGTACTTC.